A selection of T cell receptor beta chains follows, all from one sample in a study of blood T cell repertoires in COVID-19. The table came from immunoSEQ multiplex PCR; TCRdb's copy has only in-frame clones and leaves some out. This sample yields around 100,000 clones, of which approximately 92% are seen a single time; roughly 5% belongs to the top ten. Input material: peripheral blood. Source of these receptors: a man aged 65 to 85 with acute or convalescent COVID-19. Each CDR3 is given with its conserved first and last residue. A D gene is named only where the DNA matches it firmly. Where a row states a size, it is once, few, many or the class of an expanded clone; other rows omit it.

d_gene,v_gene,abundance,j_gene,CDR3nt,CDR3aa
TRBD2,TRBV4-2,few,TRBJ2-1,TGTGCCAGCAGCCAAGAAGTACTAGCGGGTAGGAATGAGCAGTTCTTC,CASSQEVLAGRNEQFF
-,TRBV10-3,-,TRBJ1-5,TGTGCCATCAGTGGACAGATTAGCAATCAGCCCCAGCATTTT,CAISGQISNQPQHF
TRBD2,TRBV4-1,-,TRBJ2-3,TGCGCCAGCAGCCCGGGACTAGCGGGGGGAACAGATACGCAGTATTTT,CASSPGLAGGTDTQYF
-,TRBV5-5,-,TRBJ2-7,TGTGCCAGCAGCTTGGGGGACTGGGGAGTCGACGAGCAGTACTTC,CASSLGDWGVDEQYF
TRBD1,TRBV4-1,-,TRBJ2-7,TGCGCCAGCAGCCACCCCGGGACAGGGGTCTACGAGCAGTACTTC,CASSHPGTGVYEQYF
-,TRBV7-2,-,TRBJ1-3,TGTGCCAGCAGCTATTCTCCGGGGATCTCTGGAAACACCATATATTTT,CASSYSPGISGNTIYF
TRBD1,TRBV13,-,TRBJ2-1,TGTGCCAGCAGCTTAGGCCGCAGGGGGCAGGCGTTCTTC,CASSLGRRGQAFF
TRBD2,TRBV7-9,-,TRBJ2-1,TGTGCCAGCCCCAGCGGGGGGCCCCTCTACAATGAGCAGTTCTTC,CASPSGGPLYNEQFF
-,TRBV27,-,TRBJ2-1,TGTGCCAGCAGTCCGACAGCTCCGGTCGGCAATGAGCAGTTCTTC,CASSPTAPVGNEQFF
TRBD2,TRBV28,-,TRBJ2-2,TGTGCCAGCAGTTTTCCTCCCGGACTAGCGGGAGAGGGAGGCGGGGAGCTGTTTTTT,CASSFPPGLAGEGGGELFF
-,TRBV27,-,TRBJ2-3,TGTGCCAGCAGTTGGAGGGGCACAGATACGCAGTATTTT,CASSWRGTDTQYF
-,TRBV11-2,-,TRBJ1-6,TGTGCCACAGGGGAGGGCTCCTATAATTCACCCCTCCACTTT,CATGEGSYNSPLHF
TRBD1,TRBV6-2/TRBV6-3,-,TRBJ1-5,TGTGCCAGCAGTGGACAGGAACCGATCCAGCCCCAGCATTTT,CASSGQEPIQPQHF
TRBD2,TRBV5-1,-,TRBJ2-3,TGCGCCAGTAATAGCGGGCGGTCTCCTGGCACAGATACGCAGTATTTT,CASNSGRSPGTDTQYF
-,TRBV7-2,-,TRBJ1-2,TGTGCCAGCAGCCAAACCACAGGGGGCTACACCTTC,CASSQTTGGYTF
TRBD2,TRBV7-2,-,TRBJ2-7,TGTGCCAGCAGCCAGACTAGCGGGAGGTGGGTCGAGCAGTACTTC,CASSQTSGRWVEQYF
TRBD2,TRBV14,-,TRBJ2-1,TGTGCCAGCAGCCGGAGCGGGATTACCTACAATGAGCAGTTCTTC,CASSRSGITYNEQFF
-,TRBV27,-,TRBJ2-3,TGTGCCAGCTCCCAGGGCACAGATACGCAGTATTTT,CASSQGTDTQYF
-,TRBV11-1,-,TRBJ2-5,TGTGCCAGCCAACGGGGAGAGACCCAGTACTTC,CASQRGETQYF
TRBD2,TRBV28,-,TRBJ2-7,TGTGCCAGCAGTTTGGCCCTGGGACTAGCGGCCAACGAGCAGTACTTC,CASSLALGLAANEQYF
-,TRBV7-2,once,TRBJ1-1,TGTGCCAGCAGCGGGCCGACTATTAGTACTGAAGCTTTCTTT,CASSGPTISTEAFF
TRBD1,TRBV28,-,TRBJ1-4,TGTGCCAGCAGCCCTGGACAGGGGGGAAAACTGTTTTTT,CASSPGQGGKLFF
-,TRBV13,once,TRBJ1-2,TGTGCCAGCAGCTTTGGCAGGAACTATGGCTACACCTTC,CASSFGRNYGYTF
TRBD2,TRBV7-6,-,TRBJ2-3,TGTGCCAGCAGCTTCCTCCCTGCGGGACTAGCGGGGGGGCCCGGTGATACGCAGTATTTT,CASSFLPAGLAGGPGDTQYF
TRBD2,TRBV5-4,-,TRBJ2-1,TGTGCCAGCAGCCCTTCCGGGGGGTGGAATGAGCAGTTCTTC,CASSPSGGWNEQFF
-,TRBV11-3,once,TRBJ1-3,TGTGCCAGCAGCCCAGGAGGGCACTCTGGAAACACCATATATTTT,CASSPGGHSGNTIYF
TRBD1,TRBV5-1,-,TRBJ1-5,TGCGCCAGCAGCTTTCGACAGGGTGGTCAGCCCCAGCATTTT,CASSFRQGGQPQHF
-,TRBV5-1,few,TRBJ2-7,TGCGCCAGCAGCTTGGCCGGGACCTACGAGCAGTACTTC,CASSLAGTYEQYF
-,TRBV6-5,-,TRBJ1-6,TGTGCCAGCAAAGGACAGCCGCCTTCACCCCTCCACTTT,CASKGQPPSPLHF